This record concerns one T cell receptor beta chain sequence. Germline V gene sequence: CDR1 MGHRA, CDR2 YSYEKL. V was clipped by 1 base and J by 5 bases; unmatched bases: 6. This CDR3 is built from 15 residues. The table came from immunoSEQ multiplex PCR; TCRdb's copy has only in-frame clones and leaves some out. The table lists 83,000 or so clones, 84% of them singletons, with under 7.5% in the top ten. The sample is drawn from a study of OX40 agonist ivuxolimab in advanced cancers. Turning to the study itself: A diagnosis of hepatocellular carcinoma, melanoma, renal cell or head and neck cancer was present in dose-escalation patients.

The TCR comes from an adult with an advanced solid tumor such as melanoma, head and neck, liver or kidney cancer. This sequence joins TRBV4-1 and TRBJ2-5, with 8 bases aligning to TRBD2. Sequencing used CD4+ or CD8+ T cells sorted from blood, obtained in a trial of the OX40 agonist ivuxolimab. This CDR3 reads CASSQGTGGVETQYF. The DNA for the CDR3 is TGCGCCAGCAGCCAAGGCACCGGGGGGGTTGAGACCCAGTACTTC.